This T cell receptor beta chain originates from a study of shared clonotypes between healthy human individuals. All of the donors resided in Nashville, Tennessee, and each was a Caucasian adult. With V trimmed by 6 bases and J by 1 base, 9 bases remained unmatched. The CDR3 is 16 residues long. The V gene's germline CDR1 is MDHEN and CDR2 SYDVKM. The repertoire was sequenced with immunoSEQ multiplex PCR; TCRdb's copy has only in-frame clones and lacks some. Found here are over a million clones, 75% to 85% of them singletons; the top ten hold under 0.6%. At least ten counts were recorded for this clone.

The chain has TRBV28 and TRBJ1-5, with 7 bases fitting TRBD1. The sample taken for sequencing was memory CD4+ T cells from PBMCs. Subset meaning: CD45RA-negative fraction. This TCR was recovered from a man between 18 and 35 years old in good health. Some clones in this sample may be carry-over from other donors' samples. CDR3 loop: CASRTRGQPSNQPQHF. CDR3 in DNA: TGTGCCAGCAGGACCAGGGGACAGCCAAGCAATCAGCCCCAGCATTTT.